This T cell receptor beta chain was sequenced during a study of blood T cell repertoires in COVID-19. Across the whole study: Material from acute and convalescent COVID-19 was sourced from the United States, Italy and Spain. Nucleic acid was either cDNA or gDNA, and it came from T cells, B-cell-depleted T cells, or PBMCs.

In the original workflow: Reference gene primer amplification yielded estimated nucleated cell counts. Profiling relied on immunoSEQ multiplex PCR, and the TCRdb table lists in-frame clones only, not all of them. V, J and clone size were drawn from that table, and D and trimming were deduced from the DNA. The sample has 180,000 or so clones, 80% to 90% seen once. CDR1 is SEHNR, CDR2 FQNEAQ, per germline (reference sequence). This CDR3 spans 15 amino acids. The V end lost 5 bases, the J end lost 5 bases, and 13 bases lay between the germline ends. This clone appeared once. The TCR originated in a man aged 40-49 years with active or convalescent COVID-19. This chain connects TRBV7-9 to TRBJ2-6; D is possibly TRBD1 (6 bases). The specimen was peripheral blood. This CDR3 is CASSGGRQWANVLTF. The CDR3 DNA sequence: TGTGCCAGCAGCGGGGGCCGGCAATGGGCCAACGTCCTGACTTTC.